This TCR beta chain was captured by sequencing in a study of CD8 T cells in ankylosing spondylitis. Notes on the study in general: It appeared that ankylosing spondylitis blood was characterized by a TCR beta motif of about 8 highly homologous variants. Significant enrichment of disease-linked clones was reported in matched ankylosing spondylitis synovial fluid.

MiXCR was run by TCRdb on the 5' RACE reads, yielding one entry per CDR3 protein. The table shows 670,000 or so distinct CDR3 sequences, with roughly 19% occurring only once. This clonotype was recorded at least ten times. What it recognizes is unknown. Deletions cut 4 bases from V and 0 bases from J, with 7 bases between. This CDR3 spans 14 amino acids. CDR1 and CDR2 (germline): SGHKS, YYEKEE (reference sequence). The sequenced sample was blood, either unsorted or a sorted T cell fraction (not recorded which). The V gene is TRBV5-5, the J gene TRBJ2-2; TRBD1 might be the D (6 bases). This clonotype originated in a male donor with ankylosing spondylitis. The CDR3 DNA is TGTGCCAGCAGCAGGACAGCGAACACCGGGGAGCTGTTTTTT. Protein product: CASSRTANTGELFF.